This T cell receptor (beta chain) was identified in a study of shared clonotypes between healthy human individuals. Findings of the study overall: Only a few donors were included, so the genetic and exposure-history diversity represented was limited. Blood alone was sampled, and tissue repertoires likely differ.

Points on this clone: What it binds is not known. Other DNA sequences within the sample encode an identical CDR3.

Splitting the CD4+ cells yielded a CD45RA+ naive subset and a CD45RA-negative memory subset. The assay used deep level. Assay: immunoSEQ multiplex PCR; the TCRdb copy retains only in-frame clones and omits some. The table includes some 2,000,000 clones, 85% to 95% detected once. The CDR3 extends over 13 amino acids. The germline gives CDR1 KGHSH, CDR2 LQKENI. The germline V and J ends were trimmed by 6 bases and 0 bases, with 8 bases remaining between them. V and J are TRBV18 and TRBJ1-2, with unresolved D. The clonotype was recovered from a young man in good health. The sequencing input was naive CD4+ T cells sorted from blood. Sample subset: CD45RA+ positively selected. CDR3 sequence reads: CASSPGSNYGYTF. In nucleotides, the CDR3 is TGTGCCAGCTCGCCAGGTTCTAACTATGGCTACACCTTC.